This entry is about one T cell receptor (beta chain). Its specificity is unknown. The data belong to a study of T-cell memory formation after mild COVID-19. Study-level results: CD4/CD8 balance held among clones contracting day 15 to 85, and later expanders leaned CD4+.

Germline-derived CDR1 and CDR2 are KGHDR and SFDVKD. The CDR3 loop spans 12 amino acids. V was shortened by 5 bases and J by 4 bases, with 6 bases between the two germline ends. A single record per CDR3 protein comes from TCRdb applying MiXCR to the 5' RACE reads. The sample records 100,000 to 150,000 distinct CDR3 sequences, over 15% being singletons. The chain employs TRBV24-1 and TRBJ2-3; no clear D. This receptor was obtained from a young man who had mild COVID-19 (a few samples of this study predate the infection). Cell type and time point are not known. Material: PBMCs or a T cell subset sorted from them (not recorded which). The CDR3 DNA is TGTGCCACCAGTGGCCAGGCAGATACGCAGTATTTT. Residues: CATSGQADTQYF.